This T cell receptor (beta chain) was obtained from a study of cytomegalovirus exposure and HLA in healthy donors. The overall study: Genotyping showed around 80% of over 350 donors falling in the Caucasian-associated ancestry cluster.

This PCR relied on a set of 60 Vbeta primers and 13 Jbeta primers. Clones were read by immunoSEQ multiplex PCR, and TCRdb kept only the in-frame ones, dropping some. The repertoire holds about 31,000 clones, with more than 75% as singletons. Study-wide results and limits: The dataset shows that most TCR sequences were rare, while some public TCRs occurred in many donors. Cytomegalovirus status, reportedly, was diagnosed with high specificity and sensitivity by the classifier. Follow-up analysis later connected one missense variant in DCLRE1C with trimming of TCR beta V- and J-genes.

To note about this clone: Its antigen is as yet unknown.

Per germline, CDR1 ENHRY and CDR2 SYGVKD. The CDR3 is made up of 18 amino acids. Trimming left V 0 bases short and J 0 bases short, with 15 bases between. This chain connects TRBV10-3 to TRBJ1-5; TRBD1 might be the D (5 bases). Source material: PBMCs. The TCR sequence derives from a boy aged 5 to 17 in good health and CMV-seronegative. The DNA of the CDR3 is TGTGCCATCAGTGAGTCTTTCAGGGAGGGTAATAGCAATCAGCCCCAGCATTTT. Protein product: CAISESFREGNSNQPQHF.